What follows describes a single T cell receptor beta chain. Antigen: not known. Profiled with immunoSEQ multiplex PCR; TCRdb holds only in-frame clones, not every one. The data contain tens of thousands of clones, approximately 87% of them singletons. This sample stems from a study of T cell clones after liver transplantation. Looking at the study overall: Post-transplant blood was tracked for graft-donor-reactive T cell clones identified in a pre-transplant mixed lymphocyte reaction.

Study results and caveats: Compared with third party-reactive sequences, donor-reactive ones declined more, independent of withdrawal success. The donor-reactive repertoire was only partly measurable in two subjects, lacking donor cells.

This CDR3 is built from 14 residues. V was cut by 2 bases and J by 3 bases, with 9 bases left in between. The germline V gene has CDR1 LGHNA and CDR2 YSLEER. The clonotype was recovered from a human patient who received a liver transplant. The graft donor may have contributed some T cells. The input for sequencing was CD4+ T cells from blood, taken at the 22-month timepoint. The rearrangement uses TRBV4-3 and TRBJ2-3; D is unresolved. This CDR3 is CASSQNWQTDTQYF. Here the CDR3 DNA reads TGCGCCAGCAGCCAAAATTGGCAGACAGATACGCAGTATTTT.